These 17 T cell receptor beta chains originate from one sample sequenced in a study of shared clonotypes between healthy human individuals. This table comes from immunoSEQ multiplex PCR, and its TCRdb copy is limited to in-frame clones, with some not included. Seen here are more than 550,000 clones, about 90% observed once, and the top ten hold about 34%. Sequenced sample: memory CD8+ T cells from PBMCs. Regarding subset: CD45RO+ cells pooled with CCR7-negative TemRA cells. These receptors were taken from a man younger than 35 in good health. Some clones in this sample may be carry-over from other donors' samples.

With respect to this clone: At one boundary the junction diverges from the germline segment, which might be a read error. The chain is built from TRBV7-2 and TRBJ1-2; D remains unclear. CDR1 SGHTA and CDR2 FQGNSA come from the germline V gene. The CDR3 is 11 residues long. CDR3 in amino acids: CASSFNYGCTF. CDR3 sequence (DNA): TGTGCCAGCAGCTTTAACTATGGCTGCACCTTC.

The table lists this clone with a count of one. The rearrangement uses TRBV9 and TRBJ2-7, with D perhaps TRBD1 or TRBD2 (6 bases each). From germline, CDR1 is SGDLS and CDR2 YYNGEE. V gave up 7 bases and J gave up 3 bases, with 14 bases separating them. This CDR3 is 13 amino acids long. The CDR3 nucleotides are TGTGCCAGCGGAGACGGGGGCCTCTACGAGCAGTACTTC. Translated: CASGDGGLYEQYF.

V usage is TRBV5-1 and J usage is TRBJ2-1; the match to TRBD2 covers 10 bases. From germline, CDR1 is SGHRS and CDR2 YFSETQ. J gave up 8 bases and V 3 bases, and 8 bases lay outside the gene matches. The CDR3 totals 15 residues. For the CDR3, the DNA is TGCGCCAGCAGCTCGGGACTAGCGAAAAGGGATGAGCAGTTCTTC. Its translation: CASSSGLAKRDEQFF.

V usage is TRBV27 and J usage is TRBJ1-1; D unclear. In germline, CDR1 is MNHEY, CDR2 SMNVEV (reference sequence). CDR3 length equals 13 residues. Deletions cut 3 bases from V and 4 bases from J, with 9 bases between. The CDR3 nucleotides are TGTGCCAGCAGTTTCATACGGAGCACTGAAGCTTTCTTT. It is translated as CASSFIRSTEAFF.

This clone came up once. V is TRBV15 and J is TRBJ2-4; 7 bases fit TRBD1. The trim removed 5 bases at V and 3 bases at J, leaving 16 bases unmatched. The germline V gene has CDR1 LNHNV and CDR2 YYDKDF (reference sequence). This CDR3 is 18 amino acids long. CDR3 region: CATSGAQEGGRGKNIQYF. As DNA, the CDR3 is TGTGCCACCAGCGGGGCCCAGGAAGGGGGCAGGGGCAAAAACATTCAGTACTTC.

The chain is built from TRBV27 and TRBJ1-2; 8 bases line up with TRBD1. The V gene's germline CDR1 is MNHEY and CDR2 SMNVEV (reference sequence). Trimming cost V 6 bases and J 0 bases; bases outside gene matches: 6. The CDR3 spans 15 residues. CDR3: CASSQRDRTNYGYTF. CDR3 DNA: TGTGCCAGCAGCCAAAGGGACAGGACTAACTATGGCTACACCTTC.

The chain uses TRBV7-6 and TRBJ2-1; 13 bases line up with TRBD2. The CDR3 covers 22 residues. With 3 bases clipped from V and 0 bases from J, the junction kept 17 bases outside the gene matches. Germline values: CDR1 SGHVS, CDR2 FNYEAQ. The CDR3 nucleotides are TGTGCCAGCAGCTTGAGGACGGAAACGGGACTAGCGGGACGCAGCTCCTACAATGAGCAGTTCTTC. This sequence encodes CASSLRTETGLAGRSSYNEQFF. The full variable domain, rest sourced from reference TRBV7-6 and TRBJ2-1, is GAGVSQSPRYKVTKRGQDVALRCDPISGHVSLYWYRQALGQGPEFLTYFNYEAQQDKSGLPNDRFSAERPEGSISTLTIQRTEQRDSAMYRCASSLRTETGLAGRSSYNEQFFGPGTRLTVL.

The rearrangement links TRBV2 to TRBJ2-1; no clear D gene. The CDR3 has 15 amino acids. V lost 6 bases and J lost 8, with 20 bases in between. Germline CDR1 SNHLY, CDR2 FYNNEI. CDR3 sequence (DNA): TGTGCCAGCAGCCCACATCTGGCGGTGCGAGATGAGCAGTTCTTC. Protein sequence: CASSPHLAVRDEQFF.

Only a few counts were recorded for this clone. This chain joins TRBV28 and TRBJ1-1; no clear D. The CDR3 is made up of 14 amino acids. Germline values: CDR1 MDHEN, CDR2 SYDVKM. V lost 5 bases, J lost 4 bases, and 14 bases lay in between. The CDR3 nucleotides are TGTGCCAGCAGTATTGGACGGGTCACCACTGAAGCTTTCTTT. Translated: CASSIGRVTTEAFF.

The rearrangement uses TRBV25-1 and TRBJ2-3; TRBD1 aligns across 9 bases. This CDR3 contains 14 residues. CDR1 and CDR2 from the germline V gene are MGHDK and SYGVNS. With 4 bases clipped from V and 3 bases from J, the junction kept 2 bases outside the gene matches. This CDR3 reads CASSGQGGTDTQYF. CDR3 DNA sequence: TGTGCCAGCAGTGGACAGGGGGGGACAGATACGCAGTATTTT.

The genes are TRBV6-4 and TRBJ2-7, with D maybe TRBD2 (6 bases). Germline loops: CDR1 MRHNA, CDR2 SNTAGT. V was trimmed by 2 bases and J by 1 base, leaving 9 bases between them. This CDR3 region has 14 residues. The CDR3 is CASSDQGGSYEQYF. Written as DNA, the CDR3 is TGTGCCAGCAGTGACCAAGGAGGGTCCTACGAGCAGTACTTC.

The rearrangement uses TRBV28 and TRBJ2-5; D assignment may be TRBD1 or TRBD2 (5 bases each). The CDR3 runs 12 residues. Looked up from germline, CDR1 is MDHEN and CDR2 is SYDVKM. The V end was cut by 6 bases, the J end by 5 bases, with 10 bases between. CDR3 bases: TGTGCCAGCAGGGGGCGAGGGGAGACCCAGTACTTC. Amino acid sequence: CASRGRGETQYF.

V usage is TRBV5-1 and J usage is TRBJ1-2, with D possibly matching TRBD1 (5 bases). The ends were cut back, 5 bases at V and 0 bases at J, with 17 bases in the middle. Germline V lookup: CDR1 SGHRS, CDR2 YFSETQ. This CDR3 is 16 amino acids long. The CDR3 nucleotides are TGCGCCAGCAGTTCGGGACCTAACCCAGCTAACTATGGCTACACCTTC. It translates to CASSSGPNPANYGYTF.

Here the CDR3 reads CASSPPLGLAGFHYPTDTQYF. CDR3 nucleotide sequence: TGTGCCAGCAGTCCCCCCTTGGGGCTAGCGGGATTTCATTACCCCACAGATACGCAGTATTTT. The chain joins TRBV27 to TRBJ2-3; 9 bases align to TRBD2. The V and J ends lost 5 bases and 2 bases, in that order; junction bases with no gene match: 23. CDR3 length: 21 amino acids. Germline values: CDR1 MNHEY, CDR2 SMNVEV (reference sequence).

A remark on this clone: This same CDR3 is encoded by further DNA sequences in the sample. This sequence joins TRBV9 and TRBJ2-1; D unresolved. The CDR3 has 15 amino acids. V dropped 0 bases and J dropped 4 bases, with 11 bases sitting between them. The germline V gene encodes CDR1 SGDLS and CDR2 YYNGEE. The CDR3 coding sequence is TGTGCCAGCAGCGTAGCTACTACGGTGTACAATGAGCAGTTCTTC. Its protein product is CASSVATTVYNEQFF.

The chain carries TRBV7-9 and TRBJ1-5, with D unclear. V dropped 8 bases and J dropped 2 bases, with 13 bases sitting between them. In germline, CDR1 is SEHNR, CDR2 FQNEAQ (reference sequence). The CDR3 contains 14 residues. The CDR3 protein is CASSGVEGNQPQHF. The CDR3 coding sequence is TGTGCCAGCTCCGGGGTAGAGGGCAATCAGCCCCAGCATTTT.

The rearrangement links TRBV4-2 to TRBJ1-1; perhaps TRBD1 as D (5 bases). The length of the CDR3 is 16 residues. V was shortened by 3 bases and J by 0 bases, with 14 bases between the two germline ends. The germline CDR1 and CDR2 sequences are LGHNA and YNFKEQ. The CDR3 DNA sequence: TGTGCCAGCAGCCAGCAGTACGGGGGGGTGAACACTGAAGCTTTCTTT. Translation gives CASSQQYGGVNTEAFF.